The TCR beta chain under discussion was sequenced for a study of CD4+ T cells in melanoma. Study-level findings and limits: CD8+ T cell, macrophage and B cell function reportedly correlated with neoantigen-specific CD4+ T cells. Neoantigen-specific CD4+ T cells in melanoma reportedly had diverse differentiation states.

Trimming took 3 bases from V and 5 from J; bases not matched to a gene: 18. CDR3 length equals 19 residues. The germline V gene encodes CDR1 SGHTA and CDR2 FQGTGA. Generated by immunoSEQ multiplex PCR, the TCRdb table keeps only in-frame clones and is missing some. The sample has roughly 110,000 clones; approximately 90% are singletons. On this clone itself: No antigen is known for it.

This clonotype was sampled from a human donor with melanoma. The chain uses TRBV7-3 and TRBJ2-1, with TRBD1 identical over 8 bases. Source material: peripheral blood. The DNA for the CDR3 is TGTGCCAGCAGCTTTGGGGGAGCCCCCGGGACAGGTCACAACAATGAGCAGTTCTTC. Translated, it gives CASSFGGAPGTGHNNEQFF. The entire variable domain, with the rest obtained from reference TRBV7-3 and TRBJ2-1, is as follows: GAGVSQTPSNKVTEKGKYVELRCDPISGHTALYWYRQSLGQGPEFLIYFQGTGAADDSGLPNDRFFAVRPEGSVSTLKIQRTERGDSAVYLCASSFGGAPGTGHNNEQFFGPGTRLTVL.